This entry is about one TCR beta chain. Its specificity is not known. V lost 4 bases to trimming and J lost 9 bases; unmatched junction nucleotides: 4. In germline, CDR1 is SQVTM, CDR2 ANQGSEA. The CDR3 spans 12 residues. The sample comes from a study of T cells in localized non-small cell lung cancer. Sequenced by immunoSEQ multiplex PCR; TCRdb stores in-frame clones only, minus some. This sample has more than 11,000 clones, with over 85% found just once. General observations from the study: Clonality of T cells reached its maximum in uninvolved adjacent lung, surpassing tumor. Adjacent lung exhibited a median of about 56 among the 100 most abundant tumor clones.

The receptor was isolated from a man aged 40 to 70 with stage III lung adenocarcinoma. The rearrangement uses TRBV29-1 and TRBJ2-7, with 12 bases aligning to TRBD2. The sample in question was peripheral blood mononuclear cells, obtained before any cancer treatment. This chain's CDR3 is CSVGLAGEAQYF. The CDR3 DNA reads TGCAGCGTTGGACTAGCGGGAGAGGCGCAGTACTTC.